These 9 T cell receptor beta chains originate from one sample sequenced in a study of CD8 T cells in Susac syndrome. cDNA came from roughly 0.47 to 1 ug RNA primed by random hexamers. TCRdb reprocessed the immunoSEQ multiplex PCR reads via MiXCR and lists one record per CDR3 protein. The table has some 200,000 distinct CDR3 sequences, approximately 94% seen once; the top ten hold 0.098%. Sequencing input: CD4+ T cells from PBMCs. The origin of the receptors is a human donor with Susac syndrome.

The CDR3: CASSQDPGGGQDTQYF. In DNA form, the CDR3 reads TGTGCCAGCAGCCAAGATCCCGGGGGGGGCCAAGATACGCAGTATTTT. The chain couples TRBV3-1 to TRBJ2-3, with TRBD2 identical over 8 bases. The V gene's germline CDR1 is LGHDT and CDR2 YNNKEL (reference sequence). There are 16 residues in the CDR3. V dropped 0 bases and J dropped 5; count of bases not matched to a gene: 7.

V gene TRBV12-3 or TRBV12-4 combines with J gene TRBJ1-6; unclear D gene. V gave up 7 bases and J gave up 7 bases, with 14 bases separating them. CDR3 length: 14 amino acids. The CDR3 sequence is CASTRTEKNSPLHF. As DNA, the CDR3 is TGTGCCAGCACTCGTACGGAAAAAAATTCACCCCTCCACTTT.

The chain combines TRBV12-3 or TRBV12-4 with TRBJ2-7; unclear D gene. The V and J ends lost 8 bases and 0 bases respectively, with 11 bases between them. There are 13 residues in the CDR3. The CDR3 here is CASLGPFSYEQYF. In DNA, the CDR3 is TGTGCCAGCCTCGGGCCATTCTCCTACGAGCAGTACTTC.

The V and J genes are TRBV29-1 and TRBJ2-3; D call uncertain. This CDR3 region has 11 residues. With 7 bases removed from V and 6 bases from J, the gap between germline ends came to 11 bases. Germline-derived CDR1 and CDR2 are SQVTM and ANQGSEA. Here the CDR3 reads CSGHPADTQYF. The DNA of the CDR3 is TGCAGCGGGCACCCGGCGGATACGCAGTATTTT.

The chain has TRBV20-1 and TRBJ2-5; D is perhaps TRBD2 (6 bases). V lost 6 bases to trimming and J lost 3 bases, with 14 bases between them. The CDR3 has 13 amino acids. Germline CDR1 and CDR2: DFQATT and SNEGSKA (reference sequence). The CDR3 sequence: CSALAASKETQYF. CDR3 bases: TGCAGTGCCTTAGCGGCCTCCAAAGAGACCCAGTACTTC.

This clonotype was seen once. V usage is TRBV10-3 and J usage is TRBJ2-7; D gene ambiguous. Germline values: CDR1 ENHRY, CDR2 SYGVKD. With 4 bases removed from V and 6 bases from J, the gap between germline ends came to 10 bases. This CDR3 has 12 residues. CDR3 in amino acids: CAISVRVGEQYF. DNA for the CDR3: TGTGCCATCAGTGTTAGGGTCGGCGAGCAGTACTTC.

The chain recombines TRBV4-2 with TRBJ2-5, with 13 bases lining up with TRBD2. The J segment lost 1 base and the V segment lost 1 base, leaving 3 bases of the junction unmatched. The CDR3 totals 17 residues. CDR1 and CDR2 from the germline V gene are LGHNA and YNFKEQ. As DNA, the CDR3 is TGTGCCAGCAGCCAAGCCACTAGCGGGGGGGCCCAAGAGACCCAGTACTTC. This gives the protein CASSQATSGGAQETQYF.

The V and J genes are TRBV30 and TRBJ1-1; tentatively, D is TRBD1 (5 bases). The CDR3 contains 11 residues. V lost 8 bases and J 5 bases, leaving 12 bases between the germline ends. Germline CDR1 and CDR2: GTSNPN and SVGIG (reference sequence). The CDR3 loop is CATSRETEAFF. The CDR3 DNA sequence: TGTGCCACTTCCAGGGAAACTGAAGCTTTCTTT. Looking up the rest from reference TRBV30 and TRBJ1-1 gives the full variable domain: SQTIHQWPATLVQPVGSPLSLECTVEGTSNPNLYWYRQAAGRGLQLLFYSVGIGQISSEVPQNLSASRPQDRQFILSSKKLLLSDSGFYLCATSRETEAFFGQGTRLTVV.

The V and J genes are TRBV7-3 and TRBJ2-7, with 8 bases identical to TRBD2. Germline CDR1 SGHTA, CDR2 FQGTGA. The V and J ends lost 0 bases and 3 bases, in that order; junction bases with no gene match: 10. This CDR3 comprises 17 residues. CDR3 sequence reads: CASSLTIWRGVVYEQYF. CDR3 coding DNA: TGTGCCAGCAGCTTAACGATTTGGCGGGGGGTTGTCTACGAGCAGTACTTC.